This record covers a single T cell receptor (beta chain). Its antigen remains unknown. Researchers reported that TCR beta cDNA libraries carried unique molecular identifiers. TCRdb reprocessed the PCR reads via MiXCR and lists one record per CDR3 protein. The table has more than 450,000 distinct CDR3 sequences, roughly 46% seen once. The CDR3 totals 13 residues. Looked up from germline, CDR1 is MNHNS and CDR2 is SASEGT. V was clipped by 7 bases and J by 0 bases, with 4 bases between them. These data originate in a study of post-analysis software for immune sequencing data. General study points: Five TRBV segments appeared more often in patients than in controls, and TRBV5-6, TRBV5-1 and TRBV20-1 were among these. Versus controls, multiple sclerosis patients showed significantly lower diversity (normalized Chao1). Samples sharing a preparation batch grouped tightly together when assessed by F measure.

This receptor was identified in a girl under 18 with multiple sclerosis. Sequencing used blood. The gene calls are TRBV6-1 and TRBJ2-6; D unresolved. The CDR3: CASKNSGANVLTF. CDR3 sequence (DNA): TGTGCCAGCAAGAACTCTGGGGCCAACGTCCTGACTTTC.